Given below is one T cell receptor beta chain in context. Which antigen it targets is not known. No much larger clone is present one base from it, and per-base qualities are unavailable. The CDR3 runs 16 residues from the cysteine to the phenylalanine. The kept DNA is CDR3 alone, 48 bases in frame from the first base. CDR1 is given as MNHNY and CDR2 as SVGAGI, both from the germline V gene (reference sequence). The junction carries 18 bases between V and J, which are trimmed by 5 bases and 4 bases respectively. The record originates from a study of blood T cell repertoires in COVID-19 (dated by TCRdb to about 2020). Context from the whole study: Collaborator samples came from the United States, Italy and Spain and covered acute and convalescent phases of COVID-19. The material from the prospective study consisted of cDNA or gDNA derived from T cells, B-cell-depleted T cells, or PBMCs. Deeply sampled blood TCRbeta repertoires from subjects exposed to, actively infected with, or recovered from COVID-19 were included in the dataset. The repertoires were released in a freely available public database meant as a resource for research on the immune response to SARS-CoV-2. Samples came from the ongoing ImmuneRACE study (first 160 participants) plus 1,254 subjects from 6 global collaborators. A de-identified subject ID, COVID-19 status, age in years and sex were almost always included in the sample metadata. HLA class I and class II types, where available, came from metadata supplied by the sample provider rather than from assay-based typing. Results and caveats for the whole study, not just this receptor: The quantity of clinical and demographic metadata differed by source and by participant and was supplied without curation.

The immunoSEQ Assay, a bias-controlled multiplex PCR, was used to amplify TCRbeta CDR3 regions from genomic DNA. The authors' pipeline ran thus. The number of nucleated cells in each sample was estimated by amplification of reference gene primers within the assay. To quantify the absolute abundance of each unique TCRbeta CDR3 rearrangement, sequence reads were collapsed and filtered. Productive Simpson clonality was computed per sample as the square root of Simpson's diversity index over productive rearrangements. This immuneACCESS table, as held by TCRdb, lists in-frame sequences with V and J called but not all clones. Of the missing ones, under half trace to an unresolved V gene in checked studies; the others have no known cause. The V and J calls and the clone size are those of that table, but D and trimming were determined from the DNA. Counted in this sample were 200,000 to 250,000 clones; roughly 83% of them appeared once. Of the sample, approximately 2.1% falls within the top ten clones.

Participants in the prospective study were aged roughly 18 to 95 years, lived in under 30 United States geographic areas, and enrolled through a virtual design. In the prospective study, cohorts were assigned on the basis of participant-reported clinical history obtained from a screening survey and a study questionnaire. ImmuneRACE Cohort 3 recovered participants were defined by two consecutive negative NP/OP PCR tests, healthcare professional clearance, or symptom resolution. Each participant in the prospective study had whole blood, serum and a nasopharyngeal or oropharyngeal swab collected by mobile phlebotomists. Prospective study participants could optionally give additional blood draws and questionnaires over a roughly 2-month period. Before DNA extraction, prospective study blood samples were shipped either frozen or at room temperature.

This sequence originates from a woman in her 50s who had recovered from COVID-19. This receptor chain uses TRBV6-6 and TRBJ1-5; tentative D gene TRBD1, with 6 bases matching. The source material was PBMCs or T cells enriched from blood (not recorded which). Here the CDR3 is given as CASSPKRAGANQPQHF. In nucleotide form, the sequence is TGTGCCAGCAGTCCCAAGAGGGCAGGGGCAAATCAGCCCCAGCATTTT.